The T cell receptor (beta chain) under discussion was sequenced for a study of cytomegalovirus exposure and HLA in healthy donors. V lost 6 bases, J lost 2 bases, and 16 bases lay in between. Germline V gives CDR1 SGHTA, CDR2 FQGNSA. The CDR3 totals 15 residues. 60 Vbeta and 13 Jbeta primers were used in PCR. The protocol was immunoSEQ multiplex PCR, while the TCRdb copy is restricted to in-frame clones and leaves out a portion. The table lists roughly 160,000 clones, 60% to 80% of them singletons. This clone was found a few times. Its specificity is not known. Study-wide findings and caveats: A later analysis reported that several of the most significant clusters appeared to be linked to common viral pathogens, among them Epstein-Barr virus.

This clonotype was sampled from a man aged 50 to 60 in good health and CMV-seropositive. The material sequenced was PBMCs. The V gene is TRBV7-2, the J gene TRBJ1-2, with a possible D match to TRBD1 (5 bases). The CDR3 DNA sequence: TGTGCCAGCAGGACCCGACAGAGTTTAAACTATGGCTACACCTTC. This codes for CASRTRQSLNYGYTF.